Below, one T cell receptor (beta chain) is given with its context. The antigen remains unidentified. The source of the sample is a study of T-cell reconstitution after alpha-beta-depleted transplantation in children. Study-level points and caveats: Several hundred expanded graft clones reportedly gave rise to the alpha-beta T cells present about two months after transplant. The authors attributed T-cell counts and diversity one year after transplant mostly to newly produced T cells. Surviving recipient T cells and thymic progenitors accounted for the high day-60 TCRbeta diversity observed in some patients.

The library targeted TCRbeta and was prepared with unique molecular identifiers. MiXCR, applied by TCRdb to the PCR reads, yields one record per CDR3 protein. The repertoire holds 780,000 or so distinct CDR3 sequences, with roughly 15% as singletons. This CDR3 is 14 amino acids long. Trimming took 2 bases from V and 1 from J, leaving 8 bases between them. The sample was PBMCs, mostly from graft donor cells, taken 360 days after TCRalphabeta/CD19-depleted stem cell transplant. The genes are TRBV12-3 or TRBV12-4 and TRBJ1-2; a possible D gene is TRBD1 (5 bases). The receptor comes from a male patient younger than 18 who had a stem cell transplant for acute lymphoblastic leukemia, so the T cells may come from the graft donor. As DNA, the CDR3 is TGTGCCAGCAGTTTACCGGGACTTAACTATGGCTACACCTTC. Its protein is CASSLPGLNYGYTF.